Presented here are 20 T cell receptor beta chains from one specimen sequenced in a study of neurological immune-mediated disorders. TCRdb re-called the 5' RACE reads through MiXCR, storing one row per CDR3 protein. In the table there are about 40,000 distinct CDR3 sequences, roughly 15% of which are singletons. Sample: CD4+ T cells from blood. These TCRs come from a woman aged 55-70 years with HTLV-1-associated myelopathy (HAM/TSP).

This clonotype was counted at least ten times. The rearrangement uses TRBV11-2 and TRBJ1-5; a weak D match, TRBD1 (5 bases). Germline assignment: CDR1 SGHAT and CDR2 FQNNGV. CDR3 length: 15 amino acids. Trimming shortened V by 0 bases and J by 7 bases, and 13 bases separated the two germline ends. Here the CDR3 reads CASSLEAGIRQPQHF. In nucleotides, the CDR3 is TGTGCCAGCAGCTTAGAGGCAGGGATAAGACAGCCCCAGCATTTT.

The table lists this clonotype with many counts. CDR3 sequence reads: CASSRAGTSGGIQETQYF. CDR3 DNA: TGTGCCAGCAGTCGCGCCGGGACTAGCGGGGGGATACAAGAGACCCAGTACTTC. V gene TRBV6-6 combines with J gene TRBJ2-5, with 15 bases identical to TRBD2. The CDR3 is 18 amino acids. Germline values: CDR1 MNHNY, CDR2 SVGAGI (reference sequence). Losses at the gene ends were 5 bases for V and 2 bases for J; bases not matched to a gene: 9.

At least ten counts were recorded for this clonotype. The genes are TRBV7-9 and TRBJ1-2; the D is unclear. This CDR3 spans 14 amino acids. V shed 1 base and J shed 2 bases, with 8 bases lying between them. Germline CDR1 SEHNR, CDR2 FQNEAQ (reference sequence). The CDR3 protein is CASSLVGTNYGYTF. Written as DNA, the CDR3 is TGTGCCAGCAGCTTAGTAGGCACGAACTATGGCTACACCTTC.

This clonotype was recorded at least ten times. The rearrangement links TRBV5-1 to TRBJ1-2; TRBD1 agrees at 10 bases. The germline CDR1 and CDR2 sequences are SGHRS and YFSETQ. V was clipped by 2 bases and J by 5 bases; unmatched bases: 15. This CDR3 region has 18 residues. The CDR3 DNA reads as TGCGCCAGCAGCTTTCGTTCTCCGCTGGGACAGGGGACGTATGGCTACACCTTC. The encoded protein is CASSFRSPLGQGTYGYTF.

This clonotype appeared many times. This chain links TRBV5-1 with TRBJ1-1; 8 bases map to TRBD1. V shed 1 base, J shed 2 bases, and the junction held 13 bases outside the gene matches. The CDR3 contains 18 residues. Germline values: CDR1 SGHRS, CDR2 YFSETQ. CDR3 bases: TGCGCCAGCAGCTTGCGCGGGACAGGATGGGGGGGAAACACTGAAGCTTTCTTT. Translating gives CASSLRGTGWGGNTEAFF.

This clonotype was counted at least ten times. The chain combines TRBV20-1 with TRBJ1-5; 12 positions agree with TRBD1. Germline V lookup: CDR1 DFQATT, CDR2 SNEGSKA (reference sequence). The J segment lost 5 bases and the V segment lost 6 bases, leaving 11 bases of the junction unmatched. The CDR3 loop spans 16 amino acids. The DNA for the CDR3 is TGCAGTGCGAGTCGACCGGGACAGGGGGCCGATCAGCCCCAGCATTTT. This codes for CSASRPGQGADQPQHF.

Ten or more counts support this clonotype. J is TRBJ1-2 and V is TRBV12-3 or TRBV12-4; D gene unclear. The CDR3 has 13 amino acids. V lost 6 bases and J lost 4, with 12 bases in between. CDR3 protein: CASRMAVSYGYTF. CDR3 in DNA: TGTGCCAGCAGAATGGCAGTAAGCTATGGCTACACCTTC.

This clonotype was seen at least ten times. The V and J genes are TRBV29-1 and TRBJ2-3; the D gene is possibly TRBD2 (6 bases). The CDR3 totals 14 residues. The ends were cut back, 5 bases at V and 4 bases at J, with 16 bases in the middle. The germline CDR1 and CDR2 sequences are SQVTM and ANQGSEA. CDR3 residues: CSVLRGTHADTQYF. The CDR3 region has the DNA TGCAGCGTTTTGCGGGGAACCCACGCAGATACGCAGTATTTT.

This clonotype has a count of ten or more. The CDR3 loop is CSARDRLAGADTQYF. CDR3 nucleotide sequence: TGCAGTGCTAGAGATAGACTAGCGGGGGCAGATACGCAGTATTTT. The chain joins TRBV20-1 to TRBJ2-3, with 12 bases fitting TRBD2. This CDR3 has 15 residues. V lost 0 bases to trimming and J lost 4 bases; unmatched junction nucleotides: 2. Germline V gives CDR1 DFQATT, CDR2 SNEGSKA (reference sequence).

This clonotype came up many times. The chain combines TRBV6-5 with TRBJ2-6; no clear D gene. The CDR3 contains 14 residues. V lost 9 bases, J lost 2 bases, and 11 bases lay in between. CDR1 and CDR2 from the germline V gene are MNHEY and SVGAGI. CDR3 amino acids: CASALETGANVLTF. CDR3 coding DNA: TGTGCCAGTGCCCTAGAAACTGGGGCCAACGTCCTGACTTTC.

This clonotype was seen at least ten times. V usage is TRBV2 and J usage is TRBJ1-1; weak D call: TRBD1 (5 bases). Germline CDR1 and CDR2: SNHLY and FYNNEI. Deletions cut 4 bases from V and 4 bases from J, with 16 bases between. The CDR3 spans 15 residues. The CDR3 loop is CASSGGRGAGTEAFF. The CDR3 nucleotides read TGTGCCAGCAGTGGCGGTCGCGGGGCGGGCACTGAAGCTTTCTTT. Complete variable domain (other parts from reference TRBV2 and TRBJ1-1): EPEVTQTPSHQVTQMGQEVILRCVPISNHLYFYWYRQILGQKVEFLVSFYNNEISEKSEIFDDQFSVERPDGSNFTLKIRSTKLEDSAMYFCASSGGRGAGTEAFFGQGTRLTVV.

This clonotype showed up many times. The CDR3 DNA sequence: TGTGCCAGCAGTTACTCACAGGGGGCATCGGGGACTGAAGCTTTCTTT. Its protein is CASSYSQGASGTEAFF. This rearrangement joins TRBV6-5 to TRBJ1-1; 9 bases agree with TRBD1. Germline V CDR1 and CDR2: MNHEY, SVGAGI. The CDR3 runs to 16 residues. J was trimmed by 5 bases and V by 0 bases; bases with no gene match: 7.

This clonotype showed up many times. The J gene is TRBJ2-7, the V gene TRBV14; the D gene could be TRBD1 or TRBD2 (6 bases each). The CDR3 extends over 15 amino acids. Germline assignment: CDR1 SGHDN and CDR2 FVKESK. Trimming pared 1 base from V and 3 bases from J, leaving 13 bases between. The CDR3 is CASSQVGGGRYEQYF. For the CDR3, the DNA is TGTGCCAGCAGCCAAGTAGGAGGGGGACGCTACGAGCAGTACTTC.

Many counts were recorded for this clonotype. The chain employs TRBV5-1 and TRBJ1-1; maybe TRBD1 (5 bases). Per germline, CDR1 SGHRS and CDR2 YFSETQ. The V end lost 0 bases, the J end lost 3 bases, and 15 bases lay between the germline ends. The CDR3 totals 16 residues. This CDR3 reads CASSLGRQSGDTEAFF. CDR3 nucleotide sequence: TGCGCCAGCAGCTTGGGGCGACAGAGTGGGGACACTGAAGCTTTCTTT.

In its sample, this clonotype was seen many times. This sequence joins TRBV29-1 and TRBJ2-1; D is ambiguous. Per germline, CDR1 SQVTM and CDR2 ANQGSEA. Trimming shortened V by 3 bases and J by 10 bases, and 16 bases separated the two germline ends. The CDR3 covers 13 residues. The CDR3 here is CSVDGKGGWEQFF. The CDR3 DNA sequence: TGCAGCGTTGATGGTAAAGGCGGTTGGGAGCAGTTCTTC.

This chain uses TRBV6-5 with TRBJ2-5; TRBD2 matches 10 bases. Germline V gene lookup returns CDR1 MNHEY and CDR2 SVGAGI. The V and J ends lost 0 bases and 5 bases, in that order; junction bases with no gene match: 6. The CDR3 loop spans 16 amino acids. CDR3 sequence reads: CASSYSKAGGLETQYF. The CDR3 region has the DNA TGTGCCAGCAGTTACTCGAAAGCGGGGGGGCTGGAGACCCAGTACTTC.

This clonotype showed up many times. The rearrangement uses TRBV2 and TRBJ1-5; D is unclear. This CDR3 contains 14 residues. The germline V gene has CDR1 SNHLY and CDR2 FYNNEI. V dropped 8 bases and J dropped 1 base, with 12 bases sitting between them. The CDR3 reads CASRTVRSNQPQHF. The CDR3 DNA reads as TGTGCCAGCCGGACGGTCAGAAGCAATCAGCCCCAGCATTTT.

This clonotype showed up many times. The chain employs TRBV20-1 and TRBJ2-3; perhaps D is TRBD1 or TRBD2 (6 bases each). The V and J ends lost 0 bases and 5 bases respectively, with 15 bases between them. The CDR3 is 15 residues long. Germline V gives CDR1 DFQATT, CDR2 SNEGSKA (reference sequence). The CDR3, as DNA: TGCAGTGCTAGAGAGGGGTGGGGGGCCAGAGATACGCAGTATTTT. It yields the protein CSAREGWGARDTQYF.

The sample holds many counts of this clonotype. The chain carries TRBV20-1 and TRBJ2-5; D is unresolved. CDR3 size: 11 residues. The V end lost 5 bases, the J end lost 5 bases, and 9 bases lay between the germline ends. Germline CDR1 reads DFQATT; CDR2 reads SNEGSKA (reference sequence). The CDR3 nucleotides read TGCAGTGCTTTATATCAGGAGACCCAGTACTTC. Amino acid sequence: CSALYQETQYF.

Many counts were recorded for this clonotype. This CDR3 reads CATSRELRGTDTQYF. As DNA, the CDR3 is TGTGCCACCAGCAGAGAGCTGCGGGGGACAGATACGCAGTATTTT. The rearrangement uses TRBV15 and TRBJ2-3; 7 nucleotides agree with TRBD2. The germline gives CDR1 LNHNV, CDR2 YYDKDF (reference sequence). The trim removed 0 bases at V and 3 bases at J, leaving 3 bases unmatched. This CDR3 region has 15 residues. The full variable domain, rest sourced from reference TRBV15 and TRBJ2-3, is DAMVIQNPRYQVTQFGKPVTLSCSQTLNHNVMYWYQQKSSQAPKLLFHYYDKDFNNEADTPDNFQSRRPNTSFCFLDIRSPGLGDTAMYLCATSRELRGTDTQYFGPGTRLTVL.